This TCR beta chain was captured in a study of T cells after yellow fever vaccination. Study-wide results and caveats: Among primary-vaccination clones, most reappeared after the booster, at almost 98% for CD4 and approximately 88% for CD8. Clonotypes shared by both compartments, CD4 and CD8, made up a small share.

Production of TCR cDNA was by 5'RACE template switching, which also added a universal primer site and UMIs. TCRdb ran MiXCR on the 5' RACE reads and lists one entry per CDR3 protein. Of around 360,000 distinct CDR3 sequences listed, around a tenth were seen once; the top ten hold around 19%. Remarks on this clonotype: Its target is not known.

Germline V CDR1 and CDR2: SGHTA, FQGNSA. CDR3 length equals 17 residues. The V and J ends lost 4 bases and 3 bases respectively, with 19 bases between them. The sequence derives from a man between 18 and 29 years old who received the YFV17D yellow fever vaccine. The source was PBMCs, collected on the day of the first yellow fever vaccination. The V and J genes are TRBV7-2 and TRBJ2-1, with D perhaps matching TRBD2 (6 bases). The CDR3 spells CASSSWAGSALYNEQFF. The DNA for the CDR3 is TGTGCCAGCAGCTCATGGGCGGGGAGCGCACTCTACAATGAGCAGTTCTTC.